Following are 4 T cell receptor beta chains from one sample sequenced in a study of human T cells and chemical hapten exposure. TCRdb reprocessed the RACE reads with MiXCR, giving one entry per CDR3 protein. Among around 380,000 distinct CDR3 sequences listed, more than 4.5% were seen once. The time point is: patch test 1, 2 weeks after DPC sensitization. Treatment noted: therapeutic diphenylcyclopropenone sensitization with weekly scalp DPC. Sequenced material: whole blood, taken in connection with sensitization to the hapten diphenylcyclopropenone (DPC). The receptor set was obtained from a woman between 50 and 59 years old with alopecia areata. Some clones in this sample may be carry-over from other donors' samples.

This clonotype turned up a few times. V usage is TRBV12-3 or TRBV12-4 and J usage is TRBJ2-3; no reliable D call. V lost 5 bases and J 1 base, leaving 13 bases between the germline ends. CDR3 length: 15 residues. This chain's CDR3 is CASSPTGPGTDTQYF. DNA for the CDR3: TGTGCCAGCAGTCCCACGGGCCCCGGCACAGATACGCAGTATTTT.

This clonotype appeared many times. The rearrangement links TRBV2 to TRBJ2-1; a possible D gene is TRBD2 (6 bases). The CDR3 has 16 residues. From germline, CDR1 is SNHLY and CDR2 FYNNEI. V shed 8 bases and J shed 6 bases, with 23 bases lying between them. This CDR3 is CASDYGGTFTGNEQFF. The CDR3 DNA is TGTGCCAGCGACTACGGGGGAACTTTTACGGGCAATGAGCAGTTCTTC.

This clonotype has only a few counts. The genes are TRBV20-1 and TRBJ2-7, with 8 nucleotides matching TRBD2. With 0 bases clipped from V and 5 bases from J, the junction kept 12 bases outside the gene matches. CDR3 size: 16 residues. Germline assignment: CDR1 DFQATT and CDR2 SNEGSKA (reference sequence). CDR3 bases: TGCAGTGCTAGAGATCGCTTGGTAGCGGGAAGAGACGAGCAGTACTTC. Residues: CSARDRLVAGRDEQYF.

A few counts support this clonotype. The genes are TRBV12-3 or TRBV12-4 and TRBJ2-7, with 8 bases matching TRBD1. The J segment lost 1 base and the V segment lost 4 bases, leaving 6 bases of the junction unmatched. The CDR3 extends over 15 amino acids. CDR3: CASSSRTGSSYEQYF. The CDR3 bases are TGTGCCAGCAGTTCTAGGACAGGGTCGTCCTACGAGCAGTACTTC.